The rows below give T cell receptor beta chains drawn from one sample of a study of blood T cell repertoires in COVID-19. Assay: immunoSEQ multiplex PCR; the TCRdb copy retains only in-frame clones and omits some. The sample has roughly 200,000 clones; 80% to 90% are singletons. What was sequenced was peripheral blood. Every receptor here comes from a human donor with active or convalescent COVID-19. The donor label of this sample is uncertain. CDR3s include the opening cysteine and the closing phenylalanine or tryptophan. The D gene is left open where the match is weak. Size is omitted from some rows. Given values are once, few, many or a class for expanded clones.

>TRBD1|15|TRBV10-3|.|TRBJ1-2
TGTGCCATCAGTGAGTCTCTGACAGGGAGCTATGGCTACACCTTC
CAISESLTGSYGYTF
>TRBD2|15|TRBV3-1/TRBV3-2|.|TRBJ2-4
TGTGCCAGCAGCCCACGCGGGGGGAGAGGGAACATTCAGTACTTC
CASSPRGGRGNIQYF
>TRBD2|13|TRBV4-3|once|TRBJ2-4
TGCGCCAGCAGCCAGGAAACTAGCGGGGGCCGTTACTTC
CASSQETSGGRYF
>TRBD1|14|TRBV5-5|.|TRBJ1-1
TGTGCCAGCAGCTTGTTGTGGGGAGAACAGGGGTTGGAGTTT
CASSLLWGEQGLEF
>.|12|TRBV9|.|TRBJ2-5
TGTGCCAGCAGTCCCTCAGAAGAGACCCAGTACTTC
CASSPSEETQYF
>TRBD1|15|TRBV7-6|few|TRBJ2-2
TGTGCCACCCTCGACTATACAGGGGGCCTCGGGGAGCTGTTTTTT
CATLDYTGGLGELFF
>TRBD1|18|TRBV19|.|TRBJ1-4
TGTGCCAGTAGTATAGGGACAGGGGGCGCGTGGGCTAATGAAAAACTGTTTTTT
CASSIGTGGAWANEKLFF
>.|12|TRBV28|.|TRBJ1-1
TGTGCCAGCAGTTTAATAATAACTGAAGCTTTCTTT
CASSLIITEAFF
>TRBD2|15|TRBV19|.|TRBJ2-3
TGTGCCAGTAGCCTAACGCGGGGGGCCACAGATACGCAGTATTTT
CASSLTRGATDTQYF
>TRBD1|17|TRBV29-1|.|TRBJ1-3
TGCAGCGTTGAAGAAGGGACAGGGCTTCTTAAAGGAAACACCATATATTTT
CSVEEGTGLLKGNTIYF
>.|15|TRBV4-3|few|TRBJ1-5
TGCGCCAGCAGCCCATCAGCGGGTCCGAATCAGCCCCAGCATTTT
CASSPSAGPNQPQHF
>.|15|TRBV24-1|.|TRBJ2-1
TGTGCCACCAGTGAAGGGGGACAAGAGGGATTTGAGCAGTTCTTC
CATSEGGQEGFEQFF
>TRBD1|12|TRBV6-5|once|TRBJ1-2
TGTGCCAGCAGTCCGGGGACAGTGGGCTACACCTTC
CASSPGTVGYTF
>TRBD2|16|TRBV3-1/TRBV3-2|.|TRBJ2-1
TGTGCCAGCAGCCAAGGGGTCCTAGCGGGAGGGGAGGGGCAGTTCTTC
CASSQGVLAGGEGQFF
>TRBD1|14|TRBV29-1|few|TRBJ1-1
TGCAGCGTTGCAGGGGGCGCATCAAAGACTGAAGCTTTCTTT
CSVAGGASKTEAFF
>TRBD1|15|TRBV3-1/TRBV3-2|.|TRBJ2-1
TGTGCCAGCAGCAGCCGGGACAGGGTATTTGGTGAGCAGTTCTTC
CASSSRDRVFGEQFF
>TRBD2|14|TRBV6-5|.|TRBJ2-1
TGTGCCAGCAGAGGACTAGCGAACTACAATGAGCAGTTCTTC
CASRGLANYNEQFF
>.|13|TRBV2|.|TRBJ1-1
TGTGCCAGCACTGTGCGGGAGACCGGGGGAGCTTTCTTT
CASTVRETGGAFF
>TRBD1|13|TRBV6-5|.|TRBJ1-1
TGTGCCAGCAGTTACTCGGGGACAGGTGAAGCTTTCTTT
CASSYSGTGEAFF
>TRBD1|15|TRBV7-2|.|TRBJ1-1
TGTGCCAGCACCCCTGGGACAGGGATGAACACTGAAGCTTTCTTT
CASTPGTGMNTEAFF
>.|19|TRBV5-1|.|TRBJ2-7
TGCGCCAGCAGCTTGGGGTCGAGGCTGCCGCGCGGGGTCTCCTACGAGCAGTACTTC
CASSLGSRLPRGVSYEQYF
>.|15|TRBV9|.|TRBJ1-6
TGTGCCAGCAGCGCCGGCGGGAAGGGGACTTCACCCCTCCACTTT
CASSAGGKGTSPLHF
>TRBD1|15|TRBV28|.|TRBJ1-1
TGTGCCAGCAGACCTCAGGGACAGGGGTACACTGAAGCTTTCTTT
CASRPQGQGYTEAFF
>.|11|TRBV18|.|TRBJ1-2
TGTGCCAGCTCCGGGAATGCGGGCTACACCTTC
CASSGNAGYTF
>TRBD1|12|TRBV7-9|.|TRBJ1-2
TGTGCCAGCAGCCCGACAGGGTGGGGCTACACCTTC
CASSPTGWGYTF
>TRBD1|13|TRBV12-3/TRBV12-4|.|TRBJ2-5
TGTGCCAGCATGGACAGGAACCAAGAGACCCAGTACTTC
CASMDRNQETQYF
>.|13|TRBV2|.|TRBJ2-7
TGTGCCAGCGGGGGAGCGGGTCAGTCCGAGCAGTACTTC
CASGGAGQSEQYF
>TRBD1|16|TRBV6-2/TRBV6-3|.|TRBJ2-7
TGTGCCAGCAGTACCCCAGCCGGGACAGGGGTATACGAGCAGTACTTC
CASSTPAGTGVYEQYF
>.|13|TRBV3-1/TRBV3-2|.|TRBJ2-3
TGTGCCAGCAGCACCCGACAGGTAGATACGCAGTATTTT
CASSTRQVDTQYF
>.|15|TRBV7-3|.|TRBJ2-3
TGTGCCAGCAGCTTGGGGGGACCAAGGACAGATACGCAGTATTTT
CASSLGGPRTDTQYF
>TRBD1|16|TRBV19|.|TRBJ1-4
TGTGCCAGTAGTATGAACAGGGGAGCGACTAATGAAAAACTGTTTTTT
CASSMNRGATNEKLFF
>.|14|TRBV9|.|TRBJ1-2
TGTGCCAGCAGCGGTTTTACCGAGGACTATGGCTACACCTTC
CASSGFTEDYGYTF
>.|14|TRBV30|.|TRBJ2-3
TGTGCCTGGGGTCCAGGCGGGTACACAGATACGCAGTATTTT
CAWGPGGYTDTQYF
>.|11|TRBV29-1|.|TRBJ1-1
TGCAGCGTCACTTTGAACACTGAAGCTTTCTTT
CSVTLNTEAFF
>TRBD2|19|TRBV18|.|TRBJ2-3
TGTGCCAGCTCACCACAGGGACTAGCGGGAGGGCCCCTACCAGATACGCAGTATTTT
CASSPQGLAGGPLPDTQYF
>.|13|TRBV9|.|TRBJ2-3
TGTGCCAGCAGCGTGTTGACTACAGATACGCAGTATTTT
CASSVLTTDTQYF
>TRBD2|16|TRBV15|.|TRBJ2-5
TGTGCCACCAGCAGAGAGGGACTACTTGCCGTGGAGACCCAGTACTTC
CATSREGLLAVETQYF
>TRBD1|13|TRBV5-1|once|TRBJ1-2
TGCGCCAGCAGCTGGACAGGGGCCGATGGCTACACCTTC
CASSWTGADGYTF
>.|15|TRBV10-1|.|TRBJ2-2
TGCGCCAGCAGTGTAGGAGGTTCGAACACCGGGGAGCTGTTTTTT
CASSVGGSNTGELFF
>.|16|TRBV4-1|.|TRBJ2-5
TGCGCCAGCAGCCGGGCAGCGGTCAGACGGCAAGAGACCCAGTACTTC
CASSRAAVRRQETQYF
>.|17|TRBV11-2|.|TRBJ2-1
TGTGCCAGCAGCTTAGGGTCCGGGACTCAAACCTACAATGAGCAGTTCTTC
CASSLGSGTQTYNEQFF